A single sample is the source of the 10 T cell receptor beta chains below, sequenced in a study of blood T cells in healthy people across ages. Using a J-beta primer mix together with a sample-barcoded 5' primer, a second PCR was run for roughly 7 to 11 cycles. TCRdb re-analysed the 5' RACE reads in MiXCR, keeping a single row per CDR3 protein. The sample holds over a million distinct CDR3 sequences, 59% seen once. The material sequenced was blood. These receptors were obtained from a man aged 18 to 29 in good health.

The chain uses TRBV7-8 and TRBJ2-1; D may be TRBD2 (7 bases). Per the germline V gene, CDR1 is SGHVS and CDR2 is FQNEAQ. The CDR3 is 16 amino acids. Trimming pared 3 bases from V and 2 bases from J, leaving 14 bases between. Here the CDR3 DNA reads TGTGCCAGCAGCTTGGTGGCGGGGGCAGCCTACAATGAGCAGTTCTTC. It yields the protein CASSLVAGAAYNEQFF.

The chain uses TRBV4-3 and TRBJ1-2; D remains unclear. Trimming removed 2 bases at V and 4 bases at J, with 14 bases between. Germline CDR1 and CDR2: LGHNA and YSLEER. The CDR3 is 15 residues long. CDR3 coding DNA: TGCGCCAGCAGCCAACCGGACCCTTCAGTCTATGGCTACACCTTC. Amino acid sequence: CASSQPDPSVYGYTF.

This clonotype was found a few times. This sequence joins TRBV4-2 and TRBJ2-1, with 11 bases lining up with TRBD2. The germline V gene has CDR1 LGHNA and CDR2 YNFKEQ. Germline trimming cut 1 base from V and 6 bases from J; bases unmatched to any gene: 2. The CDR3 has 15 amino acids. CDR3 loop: CASSQVTSGGNEQFF. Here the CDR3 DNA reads TGTGCCAGCAGCCAAGTTACTAGCGGGGGCAATGAGCAGTTCTTC.

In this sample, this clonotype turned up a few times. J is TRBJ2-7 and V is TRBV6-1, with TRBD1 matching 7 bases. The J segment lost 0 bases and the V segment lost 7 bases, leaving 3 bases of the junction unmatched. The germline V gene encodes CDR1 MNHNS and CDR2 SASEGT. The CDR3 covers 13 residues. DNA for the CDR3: TGTGCCAGCAAGGACAGGTCCTCCTACGAGCAGTACTTC. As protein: CASKDRSSYEQYF.

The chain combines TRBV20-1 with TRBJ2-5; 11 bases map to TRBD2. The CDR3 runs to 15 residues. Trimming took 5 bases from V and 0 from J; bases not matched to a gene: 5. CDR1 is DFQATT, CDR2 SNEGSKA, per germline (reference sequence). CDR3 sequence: CSASWTSGYQETQYF. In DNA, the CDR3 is TGCAGTGCTTCTTGGACTAGCGGGTACCAAGAGACCCAGTACTTC.

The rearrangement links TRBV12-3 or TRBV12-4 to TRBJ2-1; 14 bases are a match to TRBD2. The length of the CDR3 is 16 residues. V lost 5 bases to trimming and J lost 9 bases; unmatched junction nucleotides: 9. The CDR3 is CASSRTSGGSLAEQFF. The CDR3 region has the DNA TGTGCCAGCAGTCGGACTAGCGGGGGGTCTCTCGCTGAGCAGTTCTTC.

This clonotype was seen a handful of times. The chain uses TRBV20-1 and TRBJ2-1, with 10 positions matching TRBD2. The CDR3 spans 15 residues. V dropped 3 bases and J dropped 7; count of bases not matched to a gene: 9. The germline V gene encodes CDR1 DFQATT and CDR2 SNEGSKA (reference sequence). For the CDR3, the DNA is TGCAGTGCTAGGGTCCTAGCGGGGGACTGGAATGAGCAGTTCTTC. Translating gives CSARVLAGDWNEQFF.

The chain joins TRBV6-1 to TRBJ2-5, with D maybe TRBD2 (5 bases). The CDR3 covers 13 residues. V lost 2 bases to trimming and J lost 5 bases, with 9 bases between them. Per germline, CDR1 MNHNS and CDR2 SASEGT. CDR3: CASSEYSGETQYF. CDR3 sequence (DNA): TGTGCCAGCAGTGAATATTCGGGGGAGACCCAGTACTTC.

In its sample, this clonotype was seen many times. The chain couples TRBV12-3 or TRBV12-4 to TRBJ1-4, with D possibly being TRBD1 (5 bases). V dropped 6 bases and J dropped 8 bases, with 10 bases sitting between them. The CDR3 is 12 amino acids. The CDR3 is CASSSGGEKLFF. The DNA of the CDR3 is TGTGCCAGCAGCTCCGGGGGGGAAAAACTGTTTTTT.

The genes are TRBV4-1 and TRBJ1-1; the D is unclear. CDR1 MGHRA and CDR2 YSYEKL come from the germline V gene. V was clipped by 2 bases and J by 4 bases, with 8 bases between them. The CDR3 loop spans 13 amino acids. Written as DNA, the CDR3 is TGCGCCAGCAGCCAACAATGGGGCACTGAAGCTTTCTTT. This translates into CASSQQWGTEAFF.